The rows below give T cell receptor beta chains drawn from one sample of a study of shared clonotypes between healthy human individuals. TCRdb's table, derived via immunoSEQ multiplex PCR, lists solely in-frame clones and lacks some. Of around 2.5 million clones in the sample, approximately 93% were seen once. Material for sequencing was naive CD4+ T cells from PBMCs. Source of these receptors: a man aged 18 to 30 in good health. Some clones in this sample may be carry-over from other donors' samples. The CDR3 runs from the conserved cysteine through the conserved F or W. The D gene is left open where the match is weak. Not all rows give a size; the values are once, few, many and, for expanded clones, a class.

>TRBJ1-1|.|once|TRBV9
CASSVSEYPYEAFF
TGTGCCAGCAGCGTAAGTGAATATCCGTATGAAGCTTTCTTT
>TRBJ2-3|TRBD2|.|TRBV5-4
CASSYLTSGDISTDTQYF
TGTGCCAGCAGCTATTTGACTAGCGGGGACATTAGCACAGATACGCAGTATTTT
>TRBJ2-2|.|.|TRBV7-3
CASSQQLAATGELFF
TGTGCCAGCAGTCAACAGCTAGCAGCCACCGGGGAGCTGTTTTTT
>TRBJ2-3|.|.|TRBV7-3
CASSSRGGTQYF
TGTGCCAGCAGTTCACGGGGAGGTACGCAGTATTTT
>TRBJ1-5|TRBD1|.|TRBV6-6
CASSYSFQGQDQPQHF
TGTGCCAGCAGTTACTCATTCCAGGGACAGGATCAGCCCCAGCATTTT
>TRBJ1-3|.|once|TRBV2
CASKSRLSGNTIYF
TGTGCCAGCAAGAGTCGACTCTCTGGAAACACCATATATTTT
>TRBJ2-1|.|.|TRBV11-3
CASSLEGRSSYNEQFF
TGTGCCAGCAGCTTAGAAGGGAGAAGCTCCTACAATGAGCAGTTCTTC
>TRBJ2-5|TRBD2|.|TRBV5-1
CASSLAGGAYGAQYF
TGCGCCAGCAGCTTGGCGGGAGGCGCCTATGGGGCCCAGTACTTC
>TRBJ2-7|.|.|TRBV7-2
CASSLRVGGTLYEQYF
TGTGCCAGCAGCTTACGAGTGGGCGGGACCCTCTACGAGCAGTACTTC
>TRBJ2-7|.|.|TRBV28
CASSLIDQGKYF
TGTGCCAGCAGTCTCATCGACCAGGGAAAGTACTTC
>TRBJ2-7|.|.|TRBV11-3
CASSPSGEAYEQYF
TGTGCCAGCAGCCCCTCGGGGGAGGCCTACGAGCAGTACTTC
>TRBJ1-1|.|.|TRBV28
CASSFGGPNTEAFF
TGTGCCAGCAGTTTCGGGGGCCCTAACACTGAAGCTTTCTTT
>TRBJ1-1|.|.|TRBV28
CASSLSEGGTEAFF
TGTGCCAGCAGTTTATCAGAGGGGGGCACTGAAGCTTTCTTT
>TRBJ2-1|TRBD1|.|TRBV5-1
CASSLGDRGLNEQFF
TGCGCCAGCAGCTTGGGGGACAGGGGGCTTAATGAGCAGTTCTTC
>TRBJ2-3|TRBD2|.|TRBV7-2
CASSLHLAVSTDTQYF
TGTGCCAGCAGCTTACACCTAGCGGTAAGCACAGATACGCAGTATTTT